The 9 T cell receptor beta chains given below trace back to one sample, sequenced in a study of shared clonotypes between healthy human individuals. Clones were read by immunoSEQ multiplex PCR, and TCRdb kept only the in-frame ones, dropping some. The profile shows approximately 2,000,000 clones, roughly 92% of them singletons. The sequencing input was naive CD4+ T cells from PBMCs. Described subset: CD45RA+ positively selected. The receptors come from a man between 18 and 29 years old in good health. Some clones in this sample may be carry-over from other donors' samples.

The V call is TRBV5-1, the J call TRBJ2-7; either TRBD1 or TRBD2 may supply D (7 bases each). Deletions cut 4 bases from V and 3 bases from J, with 14 bases between. The CDR3 is made up of 14 amino acids. Germline values: CDR1 SGHRS, CDR2 YFSETQ. The CDR3 nucleotides read TGCGCCAGCAGCCCAGGGGGGGTTCACTACGAGCAGTACTTC. This encodes CASSPGGVHYEQYF.

The V call is TRBV5-4, the J call TRBJ2-5; D is ambiguous. The germline V gene has CDR1 SGHNT and CDR2 YYREEE (reference sequence). The CDR3 covers 13 residues. Trimming removed 2 bases from V and 3 bases from J, with 8 bases in between. For the CDR3, the DNA is TGTGCCAGCAGCTTTGGTGGTAAAGAGACCCAGTACTTC. Translated: CASSFGGKETQYF.

The J gene is TRBJ2-7, the V gene TRBV2; a weak D match, TRBD1 (5 bases). The CDR3 covers 13 residues. The V and J ends lost 6 bases and 5 bases respectively, with 14 bases between them. Looked up from germline, CDR1 is SNHLY and CDR2 is FYNNEI. Written as DNA, the CDR3 is TGTGCCAGCAGCGTGAATGGGGCCAACGAGCAGTACTTC. Protein sequence: CASSVNGANEQYF.

V gene TRBV5-4 combines with J gene TRBJ1-1, with D possibly TRBD1 on 5 matching bases. The CDR3 loop spans 15 amino acids. Trimming left V 4 bases short and J 4 bases short, with 17 bases between. Per the germline V gene, CDR1 is SGHNT and CDR2 is YYREEE (reference sequence). DNA for the CDR3: TGTGCCAGCAGCCAACAGGAGGGTGGGGGCACTGAAGCTTTCTTT. The encoded protein is CASSQQEGGGTEAFF.

The genes are TRBV6-6 and TRBJ2-3; no definite D call. Per the germline V gene, CDR1 is MNHNY and CDR2 is SVGAGI (reference sequence). The CDR3 length is 11 residues. V lost 6 bases and J 3 bases, leaving 4 bases between the germline ends. CDR3 amino acids: CASRMTDTQYF. The CDR3 DNA reads as TGTGCCAGCAGGATGACAGATACGCAGTATTTT.

Of note for this clone: Other DNA sequences from this sample encode an identical CDR3 as well. The rearrangement joins TRBV28 to TRBJ1-2, with D unresolved. The ends were cut back, 5 bases at V and 0 bases at J, with 10 bases in the middle. Germline loops: CDR1 MDHEN, CDR2 SYDVKM. This CDR3 is 14 amino acids long. The CDR3 region has the DNA TGTGCCAGCAGTCTCGACGGAACTAACTATGGCTACACCTTC. Amino acid sequence: CASSLDGTNYGYTF.

The V gene is TRBV5-1, the J gene TRBJ2-2; TRBD2 agrees at 7 bases. Germline assignment: CDR1 SGHRS and CDR2 YFSETQ. J was trimmed by 2 bases and V by 3 bases; bases with no gene match: 4. This CDR3 has 15 amino acids. The CDR3 region has the DNA TGCGCCAGCAGCTCTAGCGGACTTAACACCGGGGAGCTGTTTTTT. Encoded protein: CASSSSGLNTGELFF. Full variable domain (remainder filled in from reference TRBV5-1 and TRBJ2-2): KAGVTQTPRYLIKTRGQQVTLSCSPISGHRSVSWYQQTPGQGLQFLFEYFSETQRNKGNFPGRFSGRQFSNSRSEMNVSTLELGDSALYLCASSSSGLNTGELFFGEGSRLTVL.

In its sample, this clone was seen once. Other DNA sequences within the sample encode an identical CDR3. The CDR3 here is CASSPGLAGYEQYF. In DNA, the CDR3 is TGTGCCAGCAGCCCGGGACTAGCGGGATATGAGCAGTACTTC. The J gene is TRBJ2-7, the V gene TRBV7-8, with 13 positions matching TRBD2. In germline, CDR1 is SGHVS, CDR2 FQNEAQ. The V segment lost 5 bases and the J segment 7 bases; nucleotides outside the gene matches: 5. CDR3 length: 14 residues.

This chain connects TRBV4-1 to TRBJ1-4; D gene unclear. V lost 2 bases, J lost 2 bases, and 9 bases lay in between. Germline V CDR1 and CDR2: MGHRA, YSYEKL. This CDR3 spans 15 amino acids. DNA of the CDR3: TGCGCCAGCAGCCAACCCCTTTCGACTAATGAAAAACTGTTTTTT. Protein product: CASSQPLSTNEKLFF.